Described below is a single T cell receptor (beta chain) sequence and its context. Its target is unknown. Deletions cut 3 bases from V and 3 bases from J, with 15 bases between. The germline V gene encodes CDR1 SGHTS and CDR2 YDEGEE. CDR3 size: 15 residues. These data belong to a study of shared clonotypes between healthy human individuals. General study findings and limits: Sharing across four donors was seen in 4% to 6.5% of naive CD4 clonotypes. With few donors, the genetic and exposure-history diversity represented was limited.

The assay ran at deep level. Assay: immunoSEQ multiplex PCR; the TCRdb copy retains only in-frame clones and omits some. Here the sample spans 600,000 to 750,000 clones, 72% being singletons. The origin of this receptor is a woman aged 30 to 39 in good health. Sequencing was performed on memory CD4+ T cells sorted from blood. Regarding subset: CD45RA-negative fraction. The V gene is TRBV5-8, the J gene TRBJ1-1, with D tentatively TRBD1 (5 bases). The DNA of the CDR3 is TGTGCCAGCAGCTCACCGAGATTAGGGGACACTGAAGCTTTCTTT. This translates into CASSSPRLGDTEAFF.